This is a list of T cell receptor beta chains from one sample in a study of beta chain features in type 1 diabetes. TCRdb keeps only in-frame clones here, not all; method: immunoSEQ multiplex PCR. Of approximately 600,000 clones listed, about an eighth are singletons. The sequenced sample consisted of naive CD4+ T cells from blood. The receptors shown here come from a young man with type 1 diabetes. Both conserved end residues are part of each CDR3. Fields, in order: V gene, J gene, clone size, D gene, CDR3 DNA, CDR3 protein. D genes are given only for firm matches. Rows give clone size only sometimes, using once, few, many, or a class for an expanded clone.

>TRBV5-4|TRBJ1-1|NA|NA
TGTGCCAGCAGCTTGAGGCAGAGAGTCACTGAAGCTTTCTTT
CASSLRQRVTEAFF
>TRBV4-3|TRBJ1-2|NA|TRBD1
TGCGCCAGCAGCCTGGGAGGAGGGACAGGGGGCTCCTATGGCTACACCTTC
CASSLGGGTGGSYGYTF
>TRBV7-2|TRBJ2-4|NA|NA
TGTGCCAGCAGCTTAGACATCGCCAAAAACATTCAGTACTTC
CASSLDIAKNIQYF
>TRBV5-4|TRBJ2-5|few|NA
TGTGCCAGCAGCTTGGTTGGGGGAACCCAAGAGACCCAGTACTTC
CASSLVGGTQETQYF
>TRBV6-5|TRBJ2-7|few|TRBD1
TGTGCCAGCAGAGGGCCGGGACAGGGAATGTACGAGCAGTACTTC
CASRGPGQGMYEQYF
>TRBV11-2|TRBJ2-3|NA|NA
TGTGCCAGCAGCTCTCGGACGGCGCGAAAGAGCACAGATACGCAGTATTTT
CASSSRTARKSTDTQYF
>TRBV6-5|TRBJ2-7|NA|NA
TGTGCCAGCAGTTACTCTCAGGGAAAGTTGGAGTACTTC
CASSYSQGKLEYF
>TRBV5-1|TRBJ2-7|NA|NA
TGCGCCAGCAGAATCGGACAGTTCTACGAGCAGTACTTC
CASRIGQFYEQYF
>TRBV2|TRBJ1-4|few|NA
TGTGCCAGCAGCCGAAGGGGCGGGGAAGGGGAAAAACTGTTTTTT
CASSRRGGEGEKLFF
>TRBV28|TRBJ1-2|NA|NA
TGTGCCAGCAGTTTCGGTGCGGGGTCGTATGGCTACACCTTC
CASSFGAGSYGYTF
>TRBV7-8|TRBJ2-1|NA|NA
TGTGCCAGCAGCAGAACCGGGGGGCAGCTCCTAATCCAGTTCTTC
CASSRTGGQLLIQFF
>TRBV9|TRBJ2-5|NA|NA
TGTGCCAGCAGCGTAGCTCTAAATTACGCCCAAGAGACCCAGTACTTC
CASSVALNYAQETQYF
>TRBV13|TRBJ2-6|many|NA
TGTGCCAGCAGCTTATCCCCCTCTGGGGCCAACGTCCTGACTTTC
CASSLSPSGANVLTF
>TRBV10-3|TRBJ2-2|NA|TRBD2
TGTGCCATCAGCCGACTAGCGGAGACGAACACCGGGGAGCTGTTTTTT
CAISRLAETNTGELFF
>TRBV7-3|TRBJ2-7|NA|TRBD1
TGTGCCAGCAGCCAGGACAGGGGGGACGAGCAGTACTTC
CASSQDRGDEQYF
>TRBV7-9|TRBJ1-2|NA|NA
TGTGCCAGCAGCCTCGGACATAATAACTATGGCTACACCTTC
CASSLGHNNYGYTF
>TRBV30|TRBJ2-7|NA|TRBD1
TGTGCCAGTGCAGCCTACCGGGACAGGGGTGTTGAGCAGTACTTC
CASAAYRDRGVEQYF
>TRBV2|TRBJ2-7|NA|NA
TGTGCCAGCAGTGGGATCTTTAGCTCCTACGAGCAGTACTTC
CASSGIFSSYEQYF
>TRBV2|TRBJ2-5|few|NA
TGTGCCAGCAAACAGCTTGGCGGCGAGACCCAGTACTTC
CASKQLGGETQYF
>TRBV19|TRBJ2-2|NA|TRBD1
TGTGCCAGTAGCCCAATAGACAGGGGAAACACCGGGGAGCTGTTTTTT
CASSPIDRGNTGELFF
>TRBV6-5|TRBJ1-2|few|NA
TGTGCCAGCAGTCCCGGGCTCTATGGCTACACCTTC
CASSPGLYGYTF
>TRBV2|TRBJ1-4|NA|NA
TGTGCCAGCATAGGACTCCATGGTGAAAAACTGTTTTTT
CASIGLHGEKLFF
>TRBV29-1|TRBJ2-2|NA|NA
TGCAGCGTCGATAGCGCGAACACCGGGGAGCTGTTTTTT
CSVDSANTGELFF
>TRBV7-6|TRBJ1-2|NA|TRBD1
TGTGCCAGCAGCGGGACGACAGGGGCTGGCTACACCTTC
CASSGTTGAGYTF
>TRBV4-3|TRBJ1-6|NA|TRBD1
TGCGCCAGCAGCCAGGAGGACAGGGGGTATTCACCCCTCCACTTT
CASSQEDRGYSPLHF
>TRBV9|TRBJ2-5|few|NA
TGTGCCAGCAGCGTAGACATCGGGCTGGAGACCCAGTACTTC
CASSVDIGLETQYF
>TRBV12-5|TRBJ1-2|NA|NA
TGTGCTAGTGGTTTGGTAAGCGACTATGGCTACACCTTC
CASGLVSDYGYTF
>TRBV4-2|TRBJ2-3|few|NA
TGTGCCAGCAGCCAAGAGGGGGCAGGGGAGGGAGATACGCAGTATTTT
CASSQEGAGEGDTQYF
>TRBV10-3|TRBJ1-1|NA|TRBD1
TGTGCCATCAGTGGTATACAGGGGAGTGTCACTGAAGCTTTCTTT
CAISGIQGSVTEAFF
>TRBV7-7|TRBJ2-5|few|NA
TGTGCTAGCAGCTTAGCGCCCCTTCAAGAGACCCAGTACTTC
CASSLAPLQETQYF
>TRBV30|TRBJ2-5|few|TRBD1
TGTGCCTGGAGTGTAAGAGCCGGGACAGGGGGCTTCGGGGAGACCCAGTACTTC
CAWSVRAGTGGFGETQYF
>TRBV29-1|TRBJ2-1|once|NA
TGCAGCGTTGGGACGGACGGGAAAAAAAACAATGAGCAGTTCTTC
CSVGTDGKKNNEQFF
>TRBV29-1|TRBJ2-3|few|NA
TGCAGCGTTGACTCGGGCCTAAGGAGCCCAGATACGCAGTATTTT
CSVDSGLRSPDTQYF